The rows below give T cell receptor beta chains drawn from one sample of a study of T cell responses to AZD1222 COVID-19 vaccine. Assay used: immunoSEQ multiplex PCR; TCRdb lists only in-frame clones, some missing. This table holds roughly 150,000 clones, roughly 90% found once. Source: peripheral blood, taken 28 days after the second AZD1222 dose. These receptors came from an adult who received the AZD1222 COVID-19 vaccine. CDR3s include the opening cysteine and the closing phenylalanine or tryptophan. A D gene is named only where the DNA matches it firmly. Rows give clone size only sometimes, using once, few, many, or a class for an expanded clone.

>TRBJ1-2|TRBV28|.|TRBD1
TGTGCCAGCAGTTTACTCGCGGGGACAGGGGGCTATGGCTACACCTTC
CASSLLAGTGGYGYTF
>TRBJ1-3|TRBV30|.|.
TGTGCCTGGAGATCCGGGGGGGATGGGTACACCATATATTTT
CAWRSGGDGYTIYF
>TRBJ1-3|TRBV6-5|.|.
TGTGCCAGCAGTCCTCGGACAACTGGAAACACCATATATTTT
CASSPRTTGNTIYF
>TRBJ1-2|TRBV6-6|.|.
TGTGCCAGCAGTTTCCTGATCAGGGGAGGCGATGGCTACACCTTC
CASSFLIRGGDGYTF
>TRBJ1-1|TRBV27|.|.
TGTGCCAGCAGTTTAGACAGGCGCACTGAAGCTTTCTTT
CASSLDRRTEAFF
>TRBJ1-5|TRBV28|.|.
TGTGCCAGCAGTTTATTTGGGGGATTTGGTCAGCCCCAGCATTTT
CASSLFGGFGQPQHF
>TRBJ1-1|TRBV7-9|.|.
TGTGCCAGCAGCCCCCGGGGGGGCGCAGGAGGCACTGAAGCTTTCTTT
CASSPRGGAGGTEAFF
>TRBJ2-3|TRBV5-8|.|.
TGTGCCAGCAACCGGGGCTTGGCAGATACGCAGTATTTT
CASNRGLADTQYF
>TRBJ1-4|TRBV28|.|TRBD1
TGTGCCAGCAGTTCAACCCCCGGACAGGGGGCGGAAAAACTGTTTTTT
CASSSTPGQGAEKLFF
>TRBJ2-1|TRBV10-3|.|.
TGTGCCATCAGGATACAGGAAGCGGGTGAGCAGTTCTTC
CAIRIQEAGEQFF
>TRBJ2-5|TRBV19|.|TRBD1
TGTGCCAGTAGCCCCAGGGGGCGAGAGACCCAGTACTTC
CASSPRGRETQYF
>TRBJ2-2|TRBV7-9|.|.
TGTGCCAGCAGCTCGGTTATGGCGGGAAGCGCTTCCGGGGAGCTGTTTTTT
CASSSVMAGSASGELFF
>TRBJ2-3|TRBV24-1|.|TRBD2
TGTGCCACCAGTGATTTGCGGGGGGACACAGATACGCAGTATTTT
CATSDLRGDTDTQYF
>TRBJ1-2|TRBV7-6|.|.
TGTGCCAGCAGCTTAGAAGCCGGGAAGGGGAATGGCTACACCTTC
CASSLEAGKGNGYTF
>TRBJ1-1|TRBV6-2/TRBV6-3|once|.
TGTGCCAGCAGTTACGGCGGGGACATGAACACTGAAGCTTTCTTT
CASSYGGDMNTEAFF
>TRBJ2-1|TRBV7-2|.|.
TGTGCCAGCAGCCAACGCCCCCCCAGCGTGACAAGGAATGAGCAGTTCTTC
CASSQRPPSVTRNEQFF
>TRBJ1-3|TRBV10-3|.|.
TGTGCCATCACACAGGTAGTCACTGGAAACACCATATATTTT
CAITQVVTGNTIYF
>TRBJ1-2|TRBV7-3|.|.
TGTGCCAGCAGCTTGGCTCCAGGGGATCGGCGCTACACCTTC
CASSLAPGDRRYTF
>TRBJ2-3|TRBV5-6|.|TRBD2
TGTGCCAGCAGCTTCTCGGGGGGGCTCGCAGATACGCAGTATTTT
CASSFSGGLADTQYF
>TRBJ2-7|TRBV18|.|.
TGTGCCAGCTCACCGTTAGGGTACGAGCAGTACTTC
CASSPLGYEQYF
>TRBJ1-5|TRBV27|.|.
TGTGCCAGCAGGGGACGTTTTAGCAATCAGCCCCAGCATTTT
CASRGRFSNQPQHF
>TRBJ2-5|TRBV18|few|.
TGTGCCAGCTCACCATCCAAGGGACGTCTCGAGACCCAGTACTTC
CASSPSKGRLETQYF
>TRBJ2-6|TRBV7-9|.|.
TGTGCCAGCAGCAGGGACCTCTCCTCTGGGGCCAACGTCCTGACTTTC
CASSRDLSSGANVLTF
>TRBJ1-2|TRBV18|.|TRBD1
TGTGCCAGCTCACCGCGACAGGGGGTTGGCTACACCTTC
CASSPRQGVGYTF
>TRBJ2-3|TRBV29-1|.|.
TGCAGCGTTGACCCCCTCCGAAGCACAGATACGCAGTATTTT
CSVDPLRSTDTQYF
>TRBJ2-7|TRBV10-2|.|TRBD2
TGCGCCAGCTTCAACCGACTAGCGGGAGGGTACGAGCAGTACTTC
CASFNRLAGGYEQYF
>TRBJ1-3|TRBV7-6|.|TRBD1
TGTGCCAGCAGCTTATTTGGACAGGGAGTCTCTGGAAACACCATATATTTT
CASSLFGQGVSGNTIYF
>TRBJ1-3|TRBV12-3/TRBV12-4|.|.
TGTGCCAGCAGTTTGGGAGGAAACACCATATATTTT
CASSLGGNTIYF
>TRBJ2-3|TRBV4-3|once|.
TGCGCCAGCAGCCAAGAGGGCCAGGGCACAGATACGCAGTATTTT
CASSQEGQGTDTQYF
>TRBJ2-1|TRBV7-8|once|.
TGTGCCAGCAGCTTAGTTCATGAGCAGTTCTTC
CASSLVHEQFF
>TRBJ1-5|TRBV28|.|TRBD1
TGTGCCAGCAGTTTGCCCGGACAGGGGAGACTCAACAATCAGCCCCAGCATTTT
CASSLPGQGRLNNQPQHF
>TRBJ1-2|TRBV30|.|.
TGTGCCTGGAGTGCCTTGGGAGGGGGGCAAACCTATGGCTACACCTTC
CAWSALGGGQTYGYTF
>TRBJ1-1|TRBV30|.|.
TGTGCCTGGATCACTGACGACAGAGGAGCTTTCTTT
CAWITDDRGAFF
>TRBJ1-1|TRBV2|few|.
TGTGCCAGCAAATCCGGGGCGAACATGAACACTGAAGCTTTCTTT
CASKSGANMNTEAFF
>TRBJ1-3|TRBV6-5|.|TRBD1
TGTGCCAGCAGCCGCGACAGGGCCCTTGGAAACACCATATATTTT
CASSRDRALGNTIYF
>TRBJ1-4|TRBV28|.|TRBD1
TGTGCCACTTTCGACAGGGGGCTCCGAGATGAAAAACTGTTTTTT
CATFDRGLRDEKLFF
>TRBJ1-4|TRBV19|.|.
TGTGCCAGTAGTCTTAACAGTGCAACTAATGAAAAACTGTTTTTT
CASSLNSATNEKLFF
>TRBJ1-1|TRBV7-2|.|.
TGTGCCAGCACCCGGCTGTCTGAAGCTTTCTTT
CASTRLSEAFF
>TRBJ1-2|TRBV28|.|.
TGTGCCAGCAGTTCAACAACCTACGGCTACACCTTC
CASSSTTYGYTF
>TRBJ2-5|TRBV5-7|.|TRBD1
TGTGCCAGCAGCTCGTTGGCCACTAGGGGGCCCCAAGAGACCCAGTACTTC
CASSSLATRGPQETQYF
>TRBJ1-2|TRBV28|.|TRBD1
TGTGCCAGCAGTTGGGGACAGGGGACGGGTGGCTACACCTTC
CASSWGQGTGGYTF
>TRBJ1-2|TRBV28|.|.
TGTGCCAGCAGGTCCCAGGGACTCCAATATGGCTACACCTTC
CASRSQGLQYGYTF
>TRBJ1-2|TRBV28|.|TRBD1
TGTGCCAGCAGGGGACAGGGGAAAGGAAACTATGGCTACACCTTC
CASRGQGKGNYGYTF
>TRBJ2-5|TRBV9|.|TRBD2
TGTGCCAGCAGCGTAGAGGGAAGGGGGACTAGCGAGAATTTTAAACAAGAGACCCAGTACTTC
CASSVEGRGTSENFKQETQYF
>TRBJ1-5|TRBV29-1|.|.
TGCAGCGTAGGGCAGCCCAATCAGCCCCAGCATTTT
CSVGQPNQPQHF
>TRBJ2-1|TRBV11-3|.|TRBD2
TGTGCCAGCAGCTTAGCGGGGGGGCTCGGGCATGAGCAGTTCTTC
CASSLAGGLGHEQFF
>TRBJ1-5|TRBV9|.|.
TGTGCCAGCAGCGTAGGAGGGGTGGGTCAGCCCCAGCATTTT
CASSVGGVGQPQHF
>TRBJ1-1|TRBV6-6|large|TRBD1
TGTGCCAGCAGTTACCCCGACAGGGGCATCACTGAAGCTTTCTTT
CASSYPDRGITEAFF
>TRBJ1-5|TRBV19|.|.
TGTGCCAGTAGTATGCTTCTACCTATGGGGTATAGCAATCAGCCCCAGCATTTT
CASSMLLPMGYSNQPQHF